This T cell receptor (beta chain) was sequenced for a study of T-cell reconstitution after alpha-beta-depleted transplantation in children. Germline V gene sequence: CDR1 DFQATT, CDR2 SNEGSKA (reference sequence). This CDR3 spans 14 amino acids. Trimming took 4 bases from V and 4 from J; bases not matched to a gene: 8. Researchers prepared the TCRbeta library using unique molecular identifiers, the study reports. A single record per CDR3 protein comes from TCRdb applying MiXCR to the PCR reads. The sample has approximately 640,000 distinct CDR3 sequences, around a sixth seen once. This clonotype was counted only a few times.

The J gene is TRBJ1-2, the V gene TRBV20-1; 8 bases line up with TRBD1. Sample: PBMCs from the stem cell graft donor, taken from the stem cell graft. The clonotype was recovered from a human donor who donated a stem cell graft to a child with acute myeloid leukemia. The CDR3 DNA reads as TGCAGTGCTACCAGGGACAGGACTTCCTATGGCTACACCTTC. Residues: CSATRDRTSYGYTF.